Sequencing of this T cell receptor (beta chain) was carried out in a study of blood T cell repertoires in COVID-19. Study-level information: The cDNA or gDNA used as material had been derived from T cells, B-cell-depleted T cells, or PBMCs.

Generated by immunoSEQ multiplex PCR, the TCRdb table keeps only in-frame clones and is missing some. Of over 55,000 clones listed, around 82% were seen once; the top ten hold more than 7%. This CDR3 is built from 15 residues. The V and J ends lost 3 bases and 7 bases, in that order; junction bases with no gene match: 8. Germline V gene data show CDR1 as KGHSH and CDR2 as LQKENI. The material sequenced was peripheral blood. This TCR was recovered from a man between 50 and 59 years old with active COVID-19. The V call is TRBV18, the J call TRBJ2-1, with 8 bases fitting TRBD1. CDR3 in amino acids: CASSPISGGGNEQFF. The CDR3 bases are TGTGCCAGCTCACCGATTTCAGGGGGCGGGAATGAGCAGTTCTTC.